This T cell receptor beta chain was profiled in a study of blood T cell repertoires in COVID-19. Study background: The analysed material was cDNA or gDNA that came from T cells, B-cell-depleted T cells, or PBMCs.

The CDR3 sequence is 14 residues long. CDR1 is LGHNA, CDR2 YNFKEQ, per germline. V was trimmed by 0 bases and J by 8 bases, leaving 11 bases between them. Repertoires were generated with immunoSEQ multiplex PCR, while TCRdb's copy carries only in-frame clones and drops some. The table has around 200,000 clones, approximately 84% seen once. The material sequenced was peripheral blood. This TCR was sampled from a woman older than 75 with acute or convalescent COVID-19. The V gene is TRBV4-2, the J gene TRBJ2-1; no reliable D call. The DNA of the CDR3 is TGTGCCAGCAGCCAAGAGGGTCAGGCCGATGAGCAGTTCTTC. This gives the protein CASSQEGQADEQFF.